This T cell receptor beta chain emerged from a study of T cell responses to AZD1222 COVID-19 vaccine. Worth noting for this clone: Its cognate antigen is unknown.

This CDR3 is built from 13 residues. Germline V CDR1 and CDR2: LNHNV, YYDKDF (reference sequence). Trimming shortened V by 7 bases and J by 5 bases, and 15 bases separated the two germline ends. Sequenced by immunoSEQ multiplex PCR; TCRdb stores in-frame clones only, minus some. The sample carries 150,000 to 200,000 clones, under 95% recorded once. Study-wide findings and caveats: Donors were mostly white British, more females; clonal diversity possibly underestimated. The peak T cell response came first, and repertoires were sampled only after it. Spike-specific TCR breadth and depth grew following two AZD1222 doses. Along spike, vaccine-associated CD4 TCRs were found throughout, with dominance at 160-218 and 743-854.

Here the sequenced sample was peripheral blood, taken on day 0 of MenACWY control vaccination. This chain joins TRBV15 and TRBJ2-7, with D perhaps being TRBD1 or TRBD2 (5 bases each). This TCR was sampled from an adult in good health. The CDR3 loop is CATTPGAGDEQYF. In DNA, the CDR3 is TGTGCCACCACCCCCGGGGCAGGCGACGAGCAGTACTTC.